The following is a TCR beta chain sequence with its context. Authors' analysis steps: The assay estimated nucleated cells by amplifying reference gene primers. Repertoires were generated with immunoSEQ multiplex PCR, while TCRdb's copy carries only in-frame clones and drops some. V and J calls and clone size are given by that table; D and trimming were obtained from the DNA. The sample lists some 200,000 clones, about 84% occurring once. Adults between roughly 18 and 89 years of age took part from fewer than 30 US areas. Grouping used clinical history reported by participants in a survey and questionnaire. This record belongs to a study of blood T cell repertoires in COVID-19. Germline CDR1 reads MDHEN; CDR2 reads SYDVKM. V trimming: 1 base; J trimming: 4 bases; junction bases outside the gene matches: 7. The CDR3 totals 15 residues.

The chain is built from TRBV28 and TRBJ2-7, with 7 positions matching TRBD2. This receptor was identified in a woman aged 40 to 50 with acute COVID-19. The specimen was PBMCs or T cells enriched from blood (not recorded which). The CDR3 spells CASSLYQAGSYEQYF. The DNA of the CDR3 is TGTGCCAGCAGTTTATATCAAGCGGGAAGTTACGAGCAGTACTTC. Based on the CDR3 plus reference TRBV28 and TRBJ2-7, the full variable domain is DVKVTQSSRYLVKRTGEKVFLECVQDMDHENMFWYRQDPGLGLRLIYFSYDVKMKEKGDIPEGYSVSREKKERFSLILESASTNQTSMYLCASSLYQAGSYEQYFGPGTRLTVT.